This TCR beta chain was sequenced in a study of long-term antiretroviral therapy in people with HIV. Study information: Earliest sampling preceded the 2015 immediate-ART recommendation by about a decade. Overall study results and limits: Once patients were on ART, diversity went higher but still fell short of transplant donor controls. At every time point, clones expanded before ART dominated the repertoire.

With V trimmed by 3 bases and J by 4 bases, 8 bases remained unmatched. The CDR3 is 16 amino acids. Germline assignment: CDR1 MGHRA and CDR2 YSYEKL. It was in the United States that all participants with HIV were treated. With survey level as its setting, the immunoSEQ assay was v3.0. Produced via immunoSEQ multiplex PCR; TCRdb's table is partial and in-frame only. The table has roughly 23,000 clones, approximately 81% seen once. This clone was found a few times. No antigen is known for it. This clonotype was sampled from a woman aged 50 to 65 with HIV. This chain joins TRBV4-1 and TRBJ1-5, with TRBD1 matching 8 bases. The material sequenced was unsorted PBMCs, taken 1.9 years after starting antiretroviral therapy. The CDR3 spells CASSQLDRGGNQPQHF. CDR3 coding DNA: TGCGCCAGCAGCCAGCTCGACAGGGGAGGTAATCAGCCCCAGCATTTT.